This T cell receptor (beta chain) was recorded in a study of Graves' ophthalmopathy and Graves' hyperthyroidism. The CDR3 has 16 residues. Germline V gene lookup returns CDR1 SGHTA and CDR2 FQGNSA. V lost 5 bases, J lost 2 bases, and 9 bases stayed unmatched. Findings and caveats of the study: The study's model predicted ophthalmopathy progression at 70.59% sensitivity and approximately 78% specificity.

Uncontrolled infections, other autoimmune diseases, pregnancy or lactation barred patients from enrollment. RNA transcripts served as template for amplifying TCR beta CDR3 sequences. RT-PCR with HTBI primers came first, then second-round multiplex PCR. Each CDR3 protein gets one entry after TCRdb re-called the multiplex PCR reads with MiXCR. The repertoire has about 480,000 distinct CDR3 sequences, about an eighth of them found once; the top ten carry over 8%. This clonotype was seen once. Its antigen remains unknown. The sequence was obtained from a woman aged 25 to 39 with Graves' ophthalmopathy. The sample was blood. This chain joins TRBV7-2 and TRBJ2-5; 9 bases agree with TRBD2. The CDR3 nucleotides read TGTGCCAGCAGCCCGGGGGGAGCGGGAGGTCAAGAGACCCAGTACTTC. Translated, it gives CASSPGGAGGQETQYF.